Listed below are T cell receptor beta chains from one sample, sequenced in a study of T cell changes during pregnancy in multiple sclerosis. The method was immunoSEQ multiplex PCR; TCRdb's version includes in-frame clones alone and lacks a portion of them. There are some 64,000 clones in the sample; more than 85% occur only once, and 2% to 2.5% lies in the top ten. Here the sequenced sample was peripheral blood, taken in the first trimester of pregnancy. The receptors derive from a female donor with multiple sclerosis, enrolled in a pregnancy study. Each CDR3 is given without its conserved first and last residue. D genes are given only for firm matches.

j_gene	v_gene	d_gene	CDR3aa
TRBJ2-5	TRBV7-6	NA	ASTSGRGEETQY
TRBJ1-1	TRBV7-2	TRBD1	ASRSGQGGNTEAF
TRBJ2-3	TRBV5-1	TRBD1	ASSQSTGVNTQY
TRBJ2-3	TRBV5-1	NA	ASSLGAGRDTQY
TRBJ1-1	TRBV5-1	NA	ASSTIGRNTEAF
TRBJ2-1	TRBV5-4	NA	ASSARGERRSYNEQF
TRBJ2-3	TRBV7-2	NA	ASSLGAITLTDTQY
TRBJ2-3	TRBV5-1	NA	ASSSSGEMSTDTQY
TRBJ1-1	TRBV5-4	NA	ASSRIEVMNTEAF
TRBJ1-4	TRBV7-9	TRBD1	ASSERGQGNEKLF
TRBJ2-1	TRBV30	TRBD2	AWKRNGGAHEQF
TRBJ2-7	TRBV27	TRBD1	ASSRDRLAYEQY
TRBJ2-5	TRBV9	TRBD2	ASSVARGLDFQETQY
TRBJ1-5	TRBV27	TRBD1	ASSPKQGWNQPQH
TRBJ1-1	TRBV6-1	NA	ASSARVREIAEAF
TRBJ2-3	TRBV7-2	NA	ASSLVGDSSTDTQY
TRBJ1-1	TRBV7-3	NA	ASSFGANTEAF
TRBJ2-7	TRBV11-2	TRBD2	ASSSGLAGPYEQY
TRBJ1-5	TRBV30	TRBD1	AWTLKGTAYSRSNQPQH
TRBJ1-5	TRBV2	NA	ASSEARGNQPQH
TRBJ1-4	TRBV10-3	TRBD1	AIRGDRGFEKLF
TRBJ1-2	TRBV5-4	NA	ASSLAANYGYT
TRBJ1-2	TRBV30	TRBD1	AWRGTGGFSSGYT
TRBJ2-5	TRBV7-8	TRBD1	ASSLTGGRGDRETQY
TRBJ2-5	TRBV19	NA	ASSRSWVGETQY
TRBJ2-5	TRBV4-1	NA	ASSQEKIGALLSTQY
TRBJ1-4	TRBV9	TRBD1	ASSVGTGSPNEKLF
TRBJ1-3	TRBV15	NA	ATSQRQLSGNTIY
TRBJ1-2	TRBV27	NA	ASSFGPGNRAGYT
TRBJ2-7	TRBV2	TRBD1	ASVLTSQGGEQY
TRBJ1-1	TRBV18	NA	ASSPRQSMNTEAF
TRBJ2-7	TRBV28	TRBD1	ASSPKGGLVHEQY
TRBJ2-5	TRBV5-6	TRBD2	ASSLGLAGGGETQY
TRBJ2-7	TRBV5-1	NA	ASSVTGGVYEQY
TRBJ1-2	TRBV18	NA	ASSPATNYGYT
TRBJ1-1	TRBV2	NA	ASRVDSGEAF
TRBJ1-4	TRBV30	NA	AWRYTTNEKLF
TRBJ2-7	TRBV11-2	NA	ASRALARSSYEQY
TRBJ1-4	TRBV2	NA	ASSDRGGEKLF
TRBJ1-5	TRBV30	NA	AWSVGGDQPQH
TRBJ1-5	TRBV19	NA	ASSIDQETFKGGNQPQH
TRBJ2-7	TRBV5-4	TRBD2	ASSLEPLAGISYEQY
TRBJ1-2	TRBV19	TRBD1	ASSMYGQGSNYGYT
TRBJ1-3	TRBV18	TRBD1	ASSRSRDRGNSGNTIY
TRBJ1-5	TRBV6-1	NA	ASKGGGNQPQH
TRBJ2-3	TRBV10-3	NA	AISEWSSADTQY
TRBJ1-5	TRBV7-3	NA	ASSPGRTGHLSNQPQH
TRBJ2-2	TRBV30	NA	AWRAANTGELF
TRBJ2-1	TRBV7-3	NA	ASRQDGDNEQF
TRBJ2-2	TRBV5-4	NA	ASSLLTGELF
TRBJ1-5	TRBV18	TRBD1	ASSPAGQGATGQPQH
TRBJ1-2	TRBV28	NA	ASSAPGQRLQRDYGYT
TRBJ2-2	TRBV6-6	TRBD2	ASSSGLNAGELF
TRBJ1-5	TRBV10-2	NA	ASSESGTLGNQPQH
TRBJ2-5	TRBV5-1	TRBD1	ASMGQGLEETQY